Listed here is a single T cell receptor (beta chain). This sample stems from a study of identical twins. A single record per CDR3 protein comes from TCRdb applying MiXCR to the 5' RACE reads. Among around 670,000 distinct CDR3 sequences listed, around 5.7% were seen once. V gave up 5 bases and J gave up 3 bases, with 14 bases separating them. Looked up from germline, CDR1 is DFQATT and CDR2 is SNEGSKA (reference sequence). The CDR3 loop spans 14 amino acids. The receptor was isolated from a young man in good health. V and J are TRBV20-1 and TRBJ2-1, with D perhaps TRBD1 (5 bases). Sequenced sample: naive T cells sorted from blood. This CDR3 is CSADLVRDYNEQFF. The DNA for the CDR3 is TGCAGTGCTGATCTAGTCAGGGACTACAATGAGCAGTTCTTC.